The clone carrying this TCR beta chain occurred many times. The entry originates in a study of shared clonotypes between healthy human individuals. Study details: Aged 18 to 49, the donors were a couple of women and a few men. CD8 memory received one plate per donor, CD8 naive two, CD4 memory three and CD4 naive three.

The CDR3 contains 14 residues. V was shortened by 0 bases and J by 8 bases, with 10 bases between the two germline ends. Germline-derived CDR1 and CDR2 are MGHDK and SYGVNS. In replicate PCRs of sorted subsets, about 200 ng DNA, tens of thousands of T cell genomes, was used. Here immunoSEQ multiplex PCR was the method, and the copy in TCRdb shows in-frame clones only, minus some. There are under 1,100,000 clones in the sample; 65% to 80% occur only once, and less than 1.5% lies in the top ten. The receptor was derived from a man aged 18 to 29 in good health. Material: memory CD4+ T cells sorted from blood. Subset meaning: CD45RA-negative fraction. The rearrangement joins TRBV25-1 to TRBJ1-4; D gene uncertain. In DNA form, the CDR3 reads TGTGCCAGCAGTGAATATCGCGACACCGAAAAACTGTTTTTT. Protein product: CASSEYRDTEKLFF.